The following is a T cell receptor beta chain sequence with its context. TCRdb reworked the 5' RACE reads into one entry per CDR3 protein, no DNA. The sample data list about 260,000 distinct CDR3 sequences. This CDR3 is 18 amino acids long. The data stem from a study of T cells expressing NK-cell markers. The receptor's source is a man in his late teens or twenties in good health. Sequencing was performed on blood T cells: a sorted CD56 or NKG2C T cell subset, CD4+ or CD8+ T cells, or bulk PBMC T cells (not recorded which). The chain couples TRBV12-3 or TRBV12-4 to TRBJ2-3; the TCRdb call, TRBD2, lacks DNA for checking. Here the CDR3 reads CASSSLAGGLSSTDTQYF.